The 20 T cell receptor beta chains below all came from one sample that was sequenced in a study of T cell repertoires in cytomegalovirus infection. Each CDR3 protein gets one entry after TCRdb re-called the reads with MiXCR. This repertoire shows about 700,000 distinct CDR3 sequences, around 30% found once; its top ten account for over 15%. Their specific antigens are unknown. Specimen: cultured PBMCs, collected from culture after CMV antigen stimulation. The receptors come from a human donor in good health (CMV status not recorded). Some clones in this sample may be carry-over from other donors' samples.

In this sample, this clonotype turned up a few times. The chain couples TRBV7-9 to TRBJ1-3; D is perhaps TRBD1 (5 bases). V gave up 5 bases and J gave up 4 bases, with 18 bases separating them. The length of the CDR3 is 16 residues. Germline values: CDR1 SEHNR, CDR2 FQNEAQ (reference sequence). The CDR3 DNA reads TGTGCCAGCAGCCCCCCGTCCGGGGCAGCAGGAAACACCATATATTTT. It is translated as CASSPPSGAAGNTIYF.

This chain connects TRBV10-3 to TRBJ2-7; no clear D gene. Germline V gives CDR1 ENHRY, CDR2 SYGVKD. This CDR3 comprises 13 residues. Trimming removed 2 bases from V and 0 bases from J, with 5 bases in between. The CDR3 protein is CAISEGPSYEQYF. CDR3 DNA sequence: TGTGCCATCAGTGAGGGACCCTCCTACGAGCAGTACTTC.

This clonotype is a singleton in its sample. This chain's CDR3 is CASSSTGWKTYEQYF. CDR3 sequence (DNA): TGTGCCAGCAGTTCGACAGGGTGGAAAACCTACGAGCAGTACTTC. The V and J genes are TRBV27 and TRBJ2-7; 7 nucleotides agree with TRBD1. Trimming took 4 bases from V and 2 from J; bases not matched to a gene: 8. This CDR3 comprises 15 residues. Looked up from germline, CDR1 is MNHEY and CDR2 is SMNVEV (reference sequence).

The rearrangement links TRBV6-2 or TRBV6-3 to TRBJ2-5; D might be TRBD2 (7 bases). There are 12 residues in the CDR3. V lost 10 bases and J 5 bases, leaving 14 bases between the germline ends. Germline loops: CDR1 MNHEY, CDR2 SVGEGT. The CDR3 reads CATLGGAETQYF. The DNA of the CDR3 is TGTGCCACCCTAGGGGGGGCGGAGACCCAGTACTTC.

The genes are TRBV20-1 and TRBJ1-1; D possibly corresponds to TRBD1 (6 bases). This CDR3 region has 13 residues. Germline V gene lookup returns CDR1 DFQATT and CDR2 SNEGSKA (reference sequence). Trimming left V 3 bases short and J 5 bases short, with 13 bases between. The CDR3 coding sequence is TGCAGTGCTAGGGGGACACGATGGACTGAAGCTTTCTTT. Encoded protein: CSARGTRWTEAFF.

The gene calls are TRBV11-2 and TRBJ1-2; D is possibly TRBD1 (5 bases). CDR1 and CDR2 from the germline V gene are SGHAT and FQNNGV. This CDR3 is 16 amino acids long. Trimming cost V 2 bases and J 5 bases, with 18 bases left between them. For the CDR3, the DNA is TGTGCCAGCAGCTTATATGGGGGGGGAGGAGGTTATGGCTACACCTTC. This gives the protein CASSLYGGGGGYGYTF.

In DNA, the CDR3 is TGTGCCACCGCTGAGGGCAGATTGGCAACTAATGAAAAACTGTTTTTT. It specifies CATAEGRLATNEKLFF. The chain recombines TRBV7-9 with TRBJ1-4; no clear D. Trimming took 10 bases from V and 0 from J, leaving 18 bases between them. CDR3 length equals 16 residues. Germline assignment: CDR1 SEHNR and CDR2 FQNEAQ (reference sequence).

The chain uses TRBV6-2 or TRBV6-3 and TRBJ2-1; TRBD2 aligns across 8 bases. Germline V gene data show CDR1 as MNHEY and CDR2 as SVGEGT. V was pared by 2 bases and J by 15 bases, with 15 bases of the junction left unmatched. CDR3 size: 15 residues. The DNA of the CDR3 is TGTGCCAGCAGTTACAGATCCCTAAGAGCGGGAGAGGGGTTCTTC. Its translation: CASSYRSLRAGEGFF.

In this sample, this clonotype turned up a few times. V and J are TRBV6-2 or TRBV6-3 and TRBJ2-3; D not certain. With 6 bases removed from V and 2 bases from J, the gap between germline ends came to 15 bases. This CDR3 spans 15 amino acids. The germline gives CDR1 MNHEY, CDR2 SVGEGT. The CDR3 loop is CASSDNPRTTDTQYF. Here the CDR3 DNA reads TGTGCCAGCAGCGATAACCCAAGGACCACAGATACGCAGTATTTT.

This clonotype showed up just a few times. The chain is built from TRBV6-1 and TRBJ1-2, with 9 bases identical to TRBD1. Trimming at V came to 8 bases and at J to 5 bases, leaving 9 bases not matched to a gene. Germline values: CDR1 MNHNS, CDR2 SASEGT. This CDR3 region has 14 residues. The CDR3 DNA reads TGTGCCAGCGGAACAGGGGGCTCGGGTTATGGCTACACCTTC. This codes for CASGTGGSGYGYTF.

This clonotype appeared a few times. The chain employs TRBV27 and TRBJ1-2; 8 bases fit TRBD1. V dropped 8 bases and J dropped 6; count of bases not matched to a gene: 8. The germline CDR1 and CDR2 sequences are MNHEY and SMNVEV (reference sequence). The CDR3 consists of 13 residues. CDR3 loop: CASGYRGLNGYTF. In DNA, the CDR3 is TGTGCCAGCGGCTACAGGGGGTTGAATGGCTACACCTTC.

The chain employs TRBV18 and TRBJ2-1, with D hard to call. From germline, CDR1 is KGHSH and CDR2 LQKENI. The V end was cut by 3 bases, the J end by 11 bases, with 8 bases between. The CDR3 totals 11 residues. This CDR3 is CASSPTRQQFF. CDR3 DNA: TGTGCCAGCTCACCTACAAGGCAGCAGTTCTTC.

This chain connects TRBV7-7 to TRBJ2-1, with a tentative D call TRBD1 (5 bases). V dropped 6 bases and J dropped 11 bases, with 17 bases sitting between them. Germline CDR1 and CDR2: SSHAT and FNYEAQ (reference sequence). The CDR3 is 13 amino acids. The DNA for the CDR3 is TGTGCCAGCAGTTACGCCCCAGGGTCCAAGCAGTTCTTC. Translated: CASSYAPGSKQFF.

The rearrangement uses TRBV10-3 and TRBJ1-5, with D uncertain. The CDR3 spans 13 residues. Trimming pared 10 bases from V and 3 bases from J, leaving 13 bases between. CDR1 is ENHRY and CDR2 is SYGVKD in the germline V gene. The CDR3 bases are TGTGCCACCGGGGTCGGACCCAATCAGCCCCAGCATTTT. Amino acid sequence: CATGVGPNQPQHF.

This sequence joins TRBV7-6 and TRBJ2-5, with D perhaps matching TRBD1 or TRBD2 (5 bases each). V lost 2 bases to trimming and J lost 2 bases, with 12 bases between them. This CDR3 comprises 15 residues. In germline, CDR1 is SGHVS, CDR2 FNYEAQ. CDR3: CASSLIRDPQETQYF. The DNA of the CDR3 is TGTGCCAGCAGCTTAATCCGGGACCCTCAAGAGACCCAGTACTTC.

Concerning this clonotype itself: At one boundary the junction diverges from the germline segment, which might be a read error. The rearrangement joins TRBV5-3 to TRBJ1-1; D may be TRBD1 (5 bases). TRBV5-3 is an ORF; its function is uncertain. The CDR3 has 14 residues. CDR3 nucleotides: TGTGCCAGCAGCTTTTTAGGGGCCAACACTGAAGCTTTCTTT. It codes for CASSFLGANTEAFF.

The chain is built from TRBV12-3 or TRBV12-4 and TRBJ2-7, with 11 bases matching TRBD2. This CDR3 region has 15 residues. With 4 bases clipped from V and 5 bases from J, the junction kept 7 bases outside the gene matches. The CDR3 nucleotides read TGTGCCAGCAGTTCCATAGCGGGAGGGCCCGACGAGCAGTACTTC. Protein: CASSSIAGGPDEQYF.

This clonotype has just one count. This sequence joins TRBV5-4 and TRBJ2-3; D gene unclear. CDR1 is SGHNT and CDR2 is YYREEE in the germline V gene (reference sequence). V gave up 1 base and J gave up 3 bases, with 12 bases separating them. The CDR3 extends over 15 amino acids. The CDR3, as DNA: TGTGCCAGCAGCTTGCTGAGCCTTAGTACAGATACGCAGTATTTT. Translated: CASSLLSLSTDTQYF.

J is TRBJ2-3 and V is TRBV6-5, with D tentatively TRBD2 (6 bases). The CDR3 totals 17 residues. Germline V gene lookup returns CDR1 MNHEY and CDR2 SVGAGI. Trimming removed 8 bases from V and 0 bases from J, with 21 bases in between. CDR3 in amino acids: CASQADRAGPSTDTQYF. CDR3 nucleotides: TGTGCCAGCCAGGCTGACCGTGCGGGGCCAAGCACAGATACGCAGTATTTT.

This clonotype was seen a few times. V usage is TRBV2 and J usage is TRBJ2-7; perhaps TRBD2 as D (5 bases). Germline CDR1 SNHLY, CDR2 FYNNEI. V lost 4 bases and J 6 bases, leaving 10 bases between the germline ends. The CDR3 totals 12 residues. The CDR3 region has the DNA TGTGCCAGCAGTGCCCCCCGGGGCGAGCAGTACTTC. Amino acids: CASSAPRGEQYF.